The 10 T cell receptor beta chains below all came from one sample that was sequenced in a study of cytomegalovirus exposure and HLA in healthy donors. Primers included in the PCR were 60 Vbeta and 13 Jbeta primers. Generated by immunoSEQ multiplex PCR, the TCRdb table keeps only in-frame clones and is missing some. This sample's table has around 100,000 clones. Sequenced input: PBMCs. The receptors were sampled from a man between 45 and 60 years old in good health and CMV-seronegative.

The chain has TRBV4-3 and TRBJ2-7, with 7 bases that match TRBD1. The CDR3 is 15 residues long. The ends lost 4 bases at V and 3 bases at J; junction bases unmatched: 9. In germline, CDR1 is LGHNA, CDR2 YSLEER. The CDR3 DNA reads TGCGCCAGCAGCCTGCGGACAGGAAGTTTCTACGAGCAGTACTTC. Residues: CASSLRTGSFYEQYF.

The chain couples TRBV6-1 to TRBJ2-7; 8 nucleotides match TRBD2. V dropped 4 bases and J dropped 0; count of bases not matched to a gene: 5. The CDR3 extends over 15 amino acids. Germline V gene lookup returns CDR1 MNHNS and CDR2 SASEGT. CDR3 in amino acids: CASSGVAGSSYEQYF. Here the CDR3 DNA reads TGTGCCAGCAGTGGAGTAGCGGGGAGCTCCTACGAGCAGTACTTC.

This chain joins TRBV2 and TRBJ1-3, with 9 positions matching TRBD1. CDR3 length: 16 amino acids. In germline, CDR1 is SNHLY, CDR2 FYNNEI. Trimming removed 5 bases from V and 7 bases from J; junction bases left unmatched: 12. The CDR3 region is CASSRYRQGVGNTIYF. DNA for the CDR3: TGTGCCAGCAGTCGATACCGACAGGGGGTCGGGAACACCATATATTTT. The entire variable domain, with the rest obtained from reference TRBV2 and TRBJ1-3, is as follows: EPEVTQTPSHQVTQMGQEVILRCVPISNHLYFYWYRQILGQKVEFLVSFYNNEISEKSEIFDDQFSVERPDGSNFTLKIRSTKLEDSAMYFCASSRYRQGVGNTIYFGEGSWLTVV.

CDR3 DNA sequence: TGTGCCAGCAGCCCTACCCCGGACAGGGGATATTACGAGCAGTACTTC. It encodes CASSPTPDRGYYEQYF. This rearrangement joins TRBV5-6 to TRBJ2-7; TRBD1 aligns across 9 bases. CDR1 and CDR2 from the germline V gene are SGHDT and YYEEEE. The trim removed 4 bases at V and 4 bases at J, leaving 12 bases unmatched. The CDR3 runs 16 residues.

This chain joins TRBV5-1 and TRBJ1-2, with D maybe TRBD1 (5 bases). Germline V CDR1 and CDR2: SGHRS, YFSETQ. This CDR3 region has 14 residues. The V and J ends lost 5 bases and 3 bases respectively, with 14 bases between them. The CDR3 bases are TGCGCCAGCAGTTCGGGGGGAGACGACTATGGCTACACCTTC. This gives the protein CASSSGGDDYGYTF.

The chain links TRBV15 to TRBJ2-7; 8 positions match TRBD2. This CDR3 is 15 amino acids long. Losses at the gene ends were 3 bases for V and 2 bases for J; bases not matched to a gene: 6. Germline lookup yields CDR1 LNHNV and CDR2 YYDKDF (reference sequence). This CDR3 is CATSSKRECAYEQYF. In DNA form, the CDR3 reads TGTGCCACCAGCAGCAAGCGGGAGTGCGCCTACGAGCAGTACTTC.

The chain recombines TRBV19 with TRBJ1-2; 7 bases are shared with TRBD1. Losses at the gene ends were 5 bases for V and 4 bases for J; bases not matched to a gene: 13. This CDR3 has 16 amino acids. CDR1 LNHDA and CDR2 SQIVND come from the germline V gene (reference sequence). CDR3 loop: CASSLIDRAFLYGYTF. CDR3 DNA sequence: TGTGCCAGTAGTCTGATCGACAGGGCTTTCCTCTATGGCTACACCTTC.

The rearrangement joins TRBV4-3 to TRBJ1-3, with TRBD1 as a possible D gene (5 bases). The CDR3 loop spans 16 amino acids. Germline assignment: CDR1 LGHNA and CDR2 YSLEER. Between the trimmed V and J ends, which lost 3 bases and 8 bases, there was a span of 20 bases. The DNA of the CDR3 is TGCGCCAGCAGCCAGCTTCCCCAGGGCCCCGGGTACACCATATATTTT. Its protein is CASSQLPQGPGYTIYF.

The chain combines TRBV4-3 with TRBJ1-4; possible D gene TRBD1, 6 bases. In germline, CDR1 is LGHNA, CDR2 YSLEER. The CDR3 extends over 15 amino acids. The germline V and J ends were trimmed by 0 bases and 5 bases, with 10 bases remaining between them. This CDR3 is CASSQEWTANEKLFF. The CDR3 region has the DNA TGCGCCAGCAGCCAAGAATGGACAGCGAATGAAAAACTGTTTTTT.

DNA for the CDR3: TGTGCCAGCAGCTTAGAAGGTGACAGGTCGGAGCAGTACTTC. Its translation: CASSLEGDRSEQYF. The V gene is TRBV11-3, the J gene TRBJ2-7, with D possibly TRBD1 on 6 matching bases. This CDR3 is 14 amino acids long. Germline assignment: CDR1 SGHNT and CDR2 YENEEA. V gave up 0 bases and J gave up 7 bases, with 13 bases separating them.